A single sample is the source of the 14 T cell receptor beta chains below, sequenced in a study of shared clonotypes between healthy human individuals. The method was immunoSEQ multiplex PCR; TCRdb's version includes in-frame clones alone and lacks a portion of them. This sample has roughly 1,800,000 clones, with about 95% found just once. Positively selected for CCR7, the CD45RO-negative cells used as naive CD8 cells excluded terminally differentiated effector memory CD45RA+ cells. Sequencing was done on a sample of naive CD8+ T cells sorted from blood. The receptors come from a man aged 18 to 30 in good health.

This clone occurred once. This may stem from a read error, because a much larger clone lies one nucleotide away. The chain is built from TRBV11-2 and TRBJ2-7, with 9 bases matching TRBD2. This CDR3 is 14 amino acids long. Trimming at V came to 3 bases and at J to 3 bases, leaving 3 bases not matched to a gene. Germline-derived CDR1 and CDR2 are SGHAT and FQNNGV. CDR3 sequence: CASSFSGGFYEQYF. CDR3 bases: TGTGCCAGCAGCTTTAGCGGGGGCTTCTACGAGCAGTACTTC.

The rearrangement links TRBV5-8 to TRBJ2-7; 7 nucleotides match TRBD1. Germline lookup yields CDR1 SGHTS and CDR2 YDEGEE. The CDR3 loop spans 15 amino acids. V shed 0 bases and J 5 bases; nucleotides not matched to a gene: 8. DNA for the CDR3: TGTGCCAGCAGCTTGGGACAGGGTATTTTAGACGAGCAGTACTTC. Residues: CASSLGQGILDEQYF. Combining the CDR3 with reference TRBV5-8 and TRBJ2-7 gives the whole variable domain EAGVTQSPTHLIKTRGQQATLRCSPISGHTSVYWYQQALGLGLQFLLWYDEGEERNRGNFPPRFSGRQFPNYSSELNVNALELEDSALYLCASSLGQGILDEQYFGPGTRLTVT.

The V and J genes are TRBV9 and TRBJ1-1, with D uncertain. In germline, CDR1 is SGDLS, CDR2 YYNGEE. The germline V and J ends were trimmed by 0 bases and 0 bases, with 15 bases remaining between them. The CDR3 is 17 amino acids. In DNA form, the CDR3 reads TGTGCCAGCAGCGTAGCCACGGGTCCTAGAATGAACACTGAAGCTTTCTTT. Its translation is CASSVATGPRMNTEAFF. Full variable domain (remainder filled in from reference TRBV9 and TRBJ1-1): DSGVTQTPKHLITATGQRVTLRCSPRSGDLSVYWYQQSLDQGLQFLIQYYNGEERAKGNILERFSAQQFPDLHSELNLSSLELGDSALYFCASSVATGPRMNTEAFFGQGTRLTVV.

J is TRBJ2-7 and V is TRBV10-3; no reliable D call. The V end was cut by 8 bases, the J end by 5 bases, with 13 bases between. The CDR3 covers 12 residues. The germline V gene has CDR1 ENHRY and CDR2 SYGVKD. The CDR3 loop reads CAISTPNNEQYF. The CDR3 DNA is TGTGCCATCTCCACCCCGAACAACGAGCAGTACTTC.

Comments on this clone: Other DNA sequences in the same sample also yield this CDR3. The CDR3 nucleotides are TGTGCCAGCAGTTTGGGCAGGAGCTCCTACGAGCAGTACTTC. Amino acids: CASSLGRSSYEQYF. The V and J genes are TRBV27 and TRBJ2-7; D unresolved. Trimming pared 3 bases from V and 0 bases from J, leaving 9 bases between. CDR1 is MNHEY and CDR2 is SMNVEV in the germline V gene (reference sequence). This CDR3 is 14 amino acids long.

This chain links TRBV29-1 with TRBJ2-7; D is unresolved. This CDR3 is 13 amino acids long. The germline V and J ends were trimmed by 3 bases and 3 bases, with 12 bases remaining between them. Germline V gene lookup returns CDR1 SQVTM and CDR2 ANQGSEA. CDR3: CSVDVDGSYEQYF. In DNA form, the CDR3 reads TGCAGCGTTGACGTTGACGGAAGCTACGAGCAGTACTTC.

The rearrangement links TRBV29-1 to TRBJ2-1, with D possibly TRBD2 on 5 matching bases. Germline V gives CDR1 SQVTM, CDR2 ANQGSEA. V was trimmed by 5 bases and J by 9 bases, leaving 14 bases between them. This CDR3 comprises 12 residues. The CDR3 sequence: CSVIPGGREQFF. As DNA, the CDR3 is TGCAGCGTTATACCAGGAGGCCGTGAGCAGTTCTTC.

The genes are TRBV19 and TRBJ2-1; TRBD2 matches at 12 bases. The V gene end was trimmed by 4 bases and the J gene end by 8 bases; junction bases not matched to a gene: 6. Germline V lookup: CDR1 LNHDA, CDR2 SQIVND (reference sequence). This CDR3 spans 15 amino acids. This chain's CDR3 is CASSRTSGIGDEQFF. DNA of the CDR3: TGTGCCAGTAGTAGGACTAGCGGGATTGGGGATGAGCAGTTCTTC.

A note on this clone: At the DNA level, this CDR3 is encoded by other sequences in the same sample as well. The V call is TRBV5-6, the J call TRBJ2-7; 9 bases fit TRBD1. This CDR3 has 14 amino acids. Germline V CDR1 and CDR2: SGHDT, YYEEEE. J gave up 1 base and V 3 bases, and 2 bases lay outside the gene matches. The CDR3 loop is CASSSGTGSYEQYF. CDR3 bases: TGTGCCAGCAGCTCTGGGACAGGGTCCTACGAGCAGTACTTC.

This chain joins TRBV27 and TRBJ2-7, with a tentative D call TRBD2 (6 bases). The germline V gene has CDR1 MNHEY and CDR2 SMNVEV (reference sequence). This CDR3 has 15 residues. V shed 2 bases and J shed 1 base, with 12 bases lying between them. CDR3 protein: CASSLRSGRSYEQYF. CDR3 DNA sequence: TGTGCCAGCAGTTTACGCTCAGGGAGGTCCTACGAGCAGTACTTC.

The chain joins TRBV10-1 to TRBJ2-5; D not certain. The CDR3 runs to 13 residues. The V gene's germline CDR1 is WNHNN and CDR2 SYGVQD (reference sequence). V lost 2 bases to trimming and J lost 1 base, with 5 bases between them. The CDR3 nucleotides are TGCGCCAGCAGTGAGGCCCTCCAAGAGACCCAGTACTTC. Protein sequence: CASSEALQETQYF.

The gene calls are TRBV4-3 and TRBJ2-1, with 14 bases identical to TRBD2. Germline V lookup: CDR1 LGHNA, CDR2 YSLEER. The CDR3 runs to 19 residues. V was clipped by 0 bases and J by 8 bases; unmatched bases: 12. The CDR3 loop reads CASSQDWGLAGENSYEQFF. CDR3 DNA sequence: TGCGCCAGCAGCCAAGATTGGGGACTAGCGGGAGAGAATAGCTATGAGCAGTTCTTC.

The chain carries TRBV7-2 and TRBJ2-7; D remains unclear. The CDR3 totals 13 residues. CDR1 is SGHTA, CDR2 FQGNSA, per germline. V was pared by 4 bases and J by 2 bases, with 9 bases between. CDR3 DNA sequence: TGTGCCAGCAGCTATCAGGTACCCTACGAGCAGTACTTC. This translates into CASSYQVPYEQYF.

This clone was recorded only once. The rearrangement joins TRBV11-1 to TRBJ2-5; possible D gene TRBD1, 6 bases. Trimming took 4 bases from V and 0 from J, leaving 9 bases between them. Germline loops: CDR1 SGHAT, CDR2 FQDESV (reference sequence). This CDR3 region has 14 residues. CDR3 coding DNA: TGTGCCAGCAGCTGGACAGCCGACCAAGAGACCCAGTACTTC. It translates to CASSWTADQETQYF.